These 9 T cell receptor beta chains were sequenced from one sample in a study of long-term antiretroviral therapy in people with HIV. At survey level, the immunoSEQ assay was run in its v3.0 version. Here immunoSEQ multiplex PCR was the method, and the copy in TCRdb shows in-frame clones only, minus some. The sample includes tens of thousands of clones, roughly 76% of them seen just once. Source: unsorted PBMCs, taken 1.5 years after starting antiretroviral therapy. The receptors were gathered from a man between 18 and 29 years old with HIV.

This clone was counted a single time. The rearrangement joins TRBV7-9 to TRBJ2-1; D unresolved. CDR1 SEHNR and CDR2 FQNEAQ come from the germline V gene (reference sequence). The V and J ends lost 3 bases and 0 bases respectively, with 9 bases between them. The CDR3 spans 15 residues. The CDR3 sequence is CASSFGYSSYNEQFF. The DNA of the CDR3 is TGTGCCAGCAGCTTCGGGTACAGCTCCTACAATGAGCAGTTCTTC.

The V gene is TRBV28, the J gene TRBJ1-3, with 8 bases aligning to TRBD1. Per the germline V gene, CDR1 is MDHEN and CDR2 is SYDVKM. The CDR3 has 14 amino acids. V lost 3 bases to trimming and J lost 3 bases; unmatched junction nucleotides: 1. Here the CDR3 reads CASSLDRVGNTIYF. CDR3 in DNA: TGTGCCAGCAGTTTGGACAGGGTTGGAAACACCATATATTTT.

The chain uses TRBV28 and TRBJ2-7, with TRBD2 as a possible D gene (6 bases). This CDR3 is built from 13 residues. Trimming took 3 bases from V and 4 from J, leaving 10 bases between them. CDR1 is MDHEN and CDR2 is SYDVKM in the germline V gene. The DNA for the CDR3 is TGTGCCAGCAGTTTCCCGGGAGAGTACGAGCAGTACTTC. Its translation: CASSFPGEYEQYF.

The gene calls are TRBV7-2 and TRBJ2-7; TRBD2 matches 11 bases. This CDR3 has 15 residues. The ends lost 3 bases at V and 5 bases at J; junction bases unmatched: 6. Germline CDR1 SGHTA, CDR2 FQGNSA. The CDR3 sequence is CASSFLAGGFDEQYF. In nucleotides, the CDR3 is TGTGCCAGCAGCTTCCTAGCGGGAGGATTTGACGAGCAGTACTTC.

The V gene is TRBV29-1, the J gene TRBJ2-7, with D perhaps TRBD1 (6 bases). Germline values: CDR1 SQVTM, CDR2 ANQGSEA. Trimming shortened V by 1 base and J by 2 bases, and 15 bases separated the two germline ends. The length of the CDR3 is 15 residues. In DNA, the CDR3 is TGCAGCGTTGAAGTAGGGGCAGGGGTACCCTACGAGCAGTACTTC. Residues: CSVEVGAGVPYEQYF.

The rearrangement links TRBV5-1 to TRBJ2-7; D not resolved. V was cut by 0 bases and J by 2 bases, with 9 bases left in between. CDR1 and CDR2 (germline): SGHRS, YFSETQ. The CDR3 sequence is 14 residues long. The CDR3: CASSLGSRTYEQYF. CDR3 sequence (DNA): TGCGCCAGCAGCTTGGGGTCCAGAACCTACGAGCAGTACTTC.

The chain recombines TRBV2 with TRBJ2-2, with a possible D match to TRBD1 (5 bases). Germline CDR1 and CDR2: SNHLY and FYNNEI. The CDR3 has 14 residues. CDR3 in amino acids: CAMQWTQATGELFF. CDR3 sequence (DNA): TGTGCGATGCAGTGGACACAGGCCACCGGGGAGCTGTTTTTT.

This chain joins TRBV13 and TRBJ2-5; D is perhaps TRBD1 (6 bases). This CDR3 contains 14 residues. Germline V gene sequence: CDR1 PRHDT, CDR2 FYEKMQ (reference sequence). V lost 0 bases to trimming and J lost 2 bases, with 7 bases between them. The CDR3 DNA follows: TGTGCCAGCAGCTTAGGACAGGGTCAAGAGACCCAGTACTTC. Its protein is CASSLGQGQETQYF.

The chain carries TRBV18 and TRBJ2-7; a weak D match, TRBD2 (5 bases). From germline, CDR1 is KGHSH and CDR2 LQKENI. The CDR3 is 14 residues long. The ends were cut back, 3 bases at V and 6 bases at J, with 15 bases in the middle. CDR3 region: CASSPRPRATEQYF. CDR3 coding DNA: TGTGCCAGCTCACCCCGTCCGAGGGCCACCGAGCAGTACTTC.